This TCR beta chain was captured by sequencing in a study of T cell repertoires in ileal Crohn's disease. At the level of the study: About half received postoperative treatment, about a dozen with thiopurines and approximately 19 anti-TNF.

Study results and limitations: Clonal expansions were more frequent in active smokers than non-smokers at surgery. Postoperative endoscopy occurred within one year, median around 6.6 months.

The CDR3 extends over 13 amino acids. Germline lookup yields CDR1 SGHDN and CDR2 FVKESK. Time point denoted: neoterminal ileum biopsy at postoperative endoscopy, about 6 months after surgery. TCRdb's table, derived via immunoSEQ multiplex PCR, lists solely in-frame clones and lacks some. The table has under 20,000 clones, 72% seen once. On this clone itself: Its antigen is not known. Sequence at one end of the junction differs from germline and may be a read error.

This receptor was identified in an adult with Crohn's disease. Sequencing was performed on ileal tissue. The gene calls are TRBV14 and TRBJ1-1; unclear D gene. The CDR3 here is CASIQRGRTEAFF. In DNA, the CDR3 is TGTGCCAGCATCCAACGGGGAAGAACTGAAGCTTTCTTT.